A selection of T cell receptor beta chains follows, all from one sample in a study of regulatory T cells in long-lasting Graves disease. TCRdb analysed the multiplex PCR reads with MiXCR anew, one entry per CDR3 protein. The sample has roughly 560,000 distinct CDR3 sequences; more than 10% are singletons. The same data also went into a second study, on T cells in Graves' hyperthyroidism and ophthalmopathy.

The material sequenced was peripheral blood mononuclear cells (PBMCs), taken at new diagnosis, from a patient treated with antithyroid drugs. Source of these receptors: a woman in her 30s with Graves disease. CDR3s include the opening cysteine and the closing phenylalanine or tryptophan. D genes are given only for firm matches. The listing skips clone size in some rows; elsewhere it reads once, few, many or a size class.

J: TRBJ2-2
size: many
V: TRBV4-3
D: .
DNA: TGCGCCAGCAGCCATTCAGGGTTATCCGGGGAGCTGTTTTTT
CDR3: CASSHSGLSGELFF

J: TRBJ2-3
size: .
V: TRBV9
D: .
DNA: TGTGCCAGCAGCCCTAGTAGTGCTAACACAGATACGCAGTATTTT
CDR3: CASSPSSANTDTQYF

J: TRBJ1-2
size: .
V: TRBV19
D: .
DNA: TGTGCCAGTAGTACCGGCACCACCTTGGGCTATGGCTACACCTTC
CDR3: CASSTGTTLGYGYTF

J: TRBJ1-5
size: .
V: TRBV19
D: .
DNA: TGTGCCAGTAGTATATGGGGCCTAAATCAGCCCCAGCATTTT
CDR3: CASSIWGLNQPQHF

J: TRBJ2-7
size: .
V: TRBV4-3
D: .
DNA: TGCGCCAGCAGCCGGGGGCTACCCTACGAGCAGTACTTC
CDR3: CASSRGLPYEQYF

J: TRBJ2-6
size: many
V: TRBV12-3/TRBV12-4
D: .
DNA: TGTGCCAGCAGTTTAGCCGGCGGGATGGCAAATCTCCTGACTTTC
CDR3: CASSLAGGMANLLTF

J: TRBJ2-3
size: many
V: TRBV6-2/TRBV6-3
D: TRBD2
DNA: TGTGCCAGCAGTAATCCGACGGGAGGTAGCACAGATACGCAGTATTTT
CDR3: CASSNPTGGSTDTQYF

J: TRBJ1-1
size: many
V: TRBV20-1
D: TRBD1
DNA: TGCAGTGCTAGAGGGGGACAGGGGGCTGAAGCTTTCTTT
CDR3: CSARGGQGAEAFF

J: TRBJ1-6
size: .
V: TRBV6-2/TRBV6-3
D: .
DNA: TGTGCCAGCAGTCAAGATTCACCCCTCCACTTT
CDR3: CASSQDSPLHF

J: TRBJ2-7
size: .
V: TRBV6-2/TRBV6-3
D: TRBD1
DNA: TGTGCCAGCAGTGAGACAGGGCAAGTCGACGAGCAGTACTTC
CDR3: CASSETGQVDEQYF

J: TRBJ1-1
size: many
V: TRBV20-1
D: .
DNA: TGCAGTGCTAGGGACCGACAGACGAGGACTGAAGCTTTCTTT
CDR3: CSARDRQTRTEAFF

J: TRBJ2-7
size: many
V: TRBV12-3/TRBV12-4
D: TRBD2
DNA: TGTGCCAGCAGCCTCGGGACTAGTTGGGCCTACGAGCAGTACTTC
CDR3: CASSLGTSWAYEQYF

J: TRBJ2-7
size: .
V: TRBV6-2/TRBV6-3
D: .
DNA: TGTGCCAGCAGTTACTCGGAGACCGCCGCCTACGAGCAGTACTTC
CDR3: CASSYSETAAYEQYF

J: TRBJ1-1
size: many
V: TRBV6-1
D: .
DNA: TGTGCCAGCAGAGATAGGACTCGTTTGAGGACTGAAGCTTTCTTT
CDR3: CASRDRTRLRTEAFF

J: TRBJ1-6
size: few
V: TRBV6-5
D: .
DNA: TGTGCCAGCAGTTATCGCAGACCGCAGGATGATTCACCCCTCCACTTT
CDR3: CASSYRRPQDDSPLHF

J: TRBJ2-1
size: .
V: TRBV5-6
D: .
DNA: TGTGCCAGCAGCCCGGGACCAGACTACAATGAGCAGTTCTTC
CDR3: CASSPGPDYNEQFF

J: TRBJ2-1
size: few
V: TRBV20-1
D: TRBD2
DNA: TGCAGTGCTAGAGATCGGCCTAGCGGGAGTCTAGGGCAGTTCTTC
CDR3: CSARDRPSGSLGQFF

J: TRBJ2-7
size: many
V: TRBV28
D: .
DNA: TGTGCCAGCAGTTTCGCAAGCTCCTACGAGCAGTACTTC
CDR3: CASSFASSYEQYF

J: TRBJ2-3
size: many
V: TRBV6-2/TRBV6-3
D: TRBD2
DNA: TGTGCCAGCAGTTACGTTGCGGGAGGAAGAGATACGCAGTATTTT
CDR3: CASSYVAGGRDTQYF

J: TRBJ1-1
size: many
V: TRBV18
D: .
DNA: TGTGCCAGCTCACCACCTCAAGGGGGTCAAACTGAAGCTTTCTTT
CDR3: CASSPPQGGQTEAFF

J: TRBJ2-1
size: many
V: TRBV11-2
D: TRBD1
DNA: TGTGCCAGCAGCTCAGAGGGACAGGGGAGGGATGAGCAGTTCTTC
CDR3: CASSSEGQGRDEQFF

J: TRBJ2-7
size: many
V: TRBV6-1
D: .
DNA: TGTGCCAGCAGTGCGCTGTACGAGCAGTACTTC
CDR3: CASSALYEQYF

J: TRBJ2-7
size: many
V: TRBV6-1
D: TRBD1
DNA: TGTGCCAGCCTGGACACAGGGGGGAACGAGCAGTACTTC
CDR3: CASLDTGGNEQYF